The clone carrying this TCR beta chain has just a few counts. What it binds is not known. The data derive from a study of T cell repertoires in cytomegalovirus infection. Each CDR3 protein gets one entry after TCRdb re-called the reads with MiXCR. The data show tens of thousands of distinct CDR3 sequences, roughly 22% seen once. The ends were cut back, 2 bases at V and 7 bases at J, with 8 bases in the middle. The CDR3 has 12 residues. Germline values: CDR1 MNHEY, CDR2 SVGEGT. This material consisted of CD8+ T cells from cultured PBMCs, taken from culture after CMV antigen stimulation. J is TRBJ2-5 and V is TRBV6-2 or TRBV6-3; no clear D gene. The TCR comes from a human donor in good health (CMV status not recorded). Some clones in this sample may be carry-over from other donors' samples. The chain's CDR3 is CASSYETATQYF. The CDR3 region has the DNA TGTGCCAGCAGTTACGAGACGGCGACCCAGTACTTC.